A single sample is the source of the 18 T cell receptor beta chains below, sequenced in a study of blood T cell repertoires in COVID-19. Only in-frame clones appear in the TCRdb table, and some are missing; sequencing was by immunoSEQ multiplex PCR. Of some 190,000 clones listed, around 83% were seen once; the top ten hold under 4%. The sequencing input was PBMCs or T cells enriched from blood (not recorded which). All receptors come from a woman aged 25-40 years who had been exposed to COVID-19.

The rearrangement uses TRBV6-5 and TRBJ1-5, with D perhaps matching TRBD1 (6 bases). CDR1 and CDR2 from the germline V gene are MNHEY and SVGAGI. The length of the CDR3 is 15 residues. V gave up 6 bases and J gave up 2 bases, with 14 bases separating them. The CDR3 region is CASSHRVEGNQPQHF. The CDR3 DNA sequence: TGTGCCAGCAGCCACAGGGTGGAAGGCAATCAGCCCCAGCATTTT.

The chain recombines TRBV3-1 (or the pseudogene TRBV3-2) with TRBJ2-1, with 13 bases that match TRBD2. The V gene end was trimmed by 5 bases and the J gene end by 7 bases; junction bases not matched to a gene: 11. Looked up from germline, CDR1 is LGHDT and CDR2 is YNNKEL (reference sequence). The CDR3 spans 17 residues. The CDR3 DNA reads TGTGCCAGCAGCTCTCGCCCGGGACTAGCGGGGAGGAATGAGCAGTTCTTC. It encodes CASSSRPGLAGRNEQFF.

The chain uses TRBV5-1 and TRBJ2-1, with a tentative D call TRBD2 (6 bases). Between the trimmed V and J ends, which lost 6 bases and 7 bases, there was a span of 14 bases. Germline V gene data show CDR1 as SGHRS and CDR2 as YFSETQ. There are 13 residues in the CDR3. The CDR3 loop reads CASTITGGNEQFF. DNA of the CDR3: TGCGCCAGCACCATAACCGGGGGTAATGAGCAGTTCTTC. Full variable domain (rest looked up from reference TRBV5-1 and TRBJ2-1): KAGVTQTPRYLIKTRGQQVTLSCSPISGHRSVSWYQQTPGQGLQFLFEYFSETQRNKGNFPGRFSGRQFSNSRSEMNVSTLELGDSALYLCASTITGGNEQFFGPGTRLTVL.

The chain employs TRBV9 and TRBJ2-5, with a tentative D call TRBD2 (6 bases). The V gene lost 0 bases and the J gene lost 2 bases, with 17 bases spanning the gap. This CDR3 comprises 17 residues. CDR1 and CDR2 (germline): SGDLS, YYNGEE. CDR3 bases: TGTGCCAGCAGCGTAGCTACGGCGGGCGGGGCGCAAGAGACCCAGTACTTC. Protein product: CASSVATAGGAQETQYF.

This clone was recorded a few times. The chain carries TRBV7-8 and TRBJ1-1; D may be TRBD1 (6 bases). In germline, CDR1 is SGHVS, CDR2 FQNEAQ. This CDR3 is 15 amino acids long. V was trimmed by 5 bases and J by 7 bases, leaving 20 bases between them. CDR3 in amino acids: CASSHRLDSTVEAFF. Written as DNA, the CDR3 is TGTGCCAGCAGCCACCGGCTGGACAGCACGGTTGAAGCTTTCTTT.

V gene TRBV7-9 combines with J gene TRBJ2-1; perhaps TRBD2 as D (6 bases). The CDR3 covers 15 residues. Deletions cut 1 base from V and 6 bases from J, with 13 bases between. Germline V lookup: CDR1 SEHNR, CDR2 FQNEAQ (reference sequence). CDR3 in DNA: TGTGCCAGCAGCTTAGGAGAAAACGGGGGCAATGAGCAGTTCTTC. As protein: CASSLGENGGNEQFF.

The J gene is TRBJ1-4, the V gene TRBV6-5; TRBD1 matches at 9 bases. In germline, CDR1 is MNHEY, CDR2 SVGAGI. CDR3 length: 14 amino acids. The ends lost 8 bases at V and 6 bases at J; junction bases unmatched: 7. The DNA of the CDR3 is TGTGCCAGCGGGAACAGGGGGCTTGATGAAAAACTGTTTTTT. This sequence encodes CASGNRGLDEKLFF.

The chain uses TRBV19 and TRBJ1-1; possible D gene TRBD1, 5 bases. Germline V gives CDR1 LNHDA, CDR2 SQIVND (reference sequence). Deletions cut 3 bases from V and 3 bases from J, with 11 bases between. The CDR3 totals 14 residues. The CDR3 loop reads CASSMSGADTEAFF. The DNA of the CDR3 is TGTGCCAGTAGTATGAGCGGGGCCGACACTGAAGCTTTCTTT.

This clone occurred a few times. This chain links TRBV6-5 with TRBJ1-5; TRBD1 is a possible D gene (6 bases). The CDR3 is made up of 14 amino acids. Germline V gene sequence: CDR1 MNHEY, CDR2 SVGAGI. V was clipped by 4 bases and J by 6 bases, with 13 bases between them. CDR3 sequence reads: CASSWGGAGQPQHF. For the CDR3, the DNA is TGTGCCAGCAGTTGGGGGGGGGCTGGTCAGCCCCAGCATTTT.

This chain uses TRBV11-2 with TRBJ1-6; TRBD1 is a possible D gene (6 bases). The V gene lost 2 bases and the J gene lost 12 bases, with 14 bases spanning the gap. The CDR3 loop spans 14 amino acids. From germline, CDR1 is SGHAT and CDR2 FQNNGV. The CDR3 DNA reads TGTGCCAGCAGCTTATCGTCTCAGGGGCAACCCCTCCACTTT. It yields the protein CASSLSSQGQPLHF.

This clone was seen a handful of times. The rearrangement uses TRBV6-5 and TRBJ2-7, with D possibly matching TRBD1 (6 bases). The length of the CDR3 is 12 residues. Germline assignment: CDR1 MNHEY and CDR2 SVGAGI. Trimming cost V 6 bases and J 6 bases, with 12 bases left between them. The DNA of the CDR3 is TGTGCCAGCAGAAGGGGGTTTGGCGAGCAGTACTTC. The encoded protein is CASRRGFGEQYF.

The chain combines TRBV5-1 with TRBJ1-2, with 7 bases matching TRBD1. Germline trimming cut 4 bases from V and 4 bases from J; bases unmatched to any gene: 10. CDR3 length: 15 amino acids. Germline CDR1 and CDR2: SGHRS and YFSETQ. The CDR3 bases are TGCGCCAGCAGCGTAGGTGGGACAGCAATCTATGGCTACACCTTC. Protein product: CASSVGGTAIYGYTF.

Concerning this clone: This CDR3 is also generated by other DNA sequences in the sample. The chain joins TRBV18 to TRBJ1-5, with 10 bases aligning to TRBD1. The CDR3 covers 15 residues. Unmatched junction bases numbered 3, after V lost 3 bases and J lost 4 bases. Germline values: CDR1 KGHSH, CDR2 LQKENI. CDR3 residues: CASSPGQGSNQPQHF. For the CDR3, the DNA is TGTGCCAGCTCACCGGGACAGGGGAGTAATCAGCCCCAGCATTTT. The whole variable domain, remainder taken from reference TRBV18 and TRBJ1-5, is NAGVMQNPRHLVRRRGQEARLRCSPMKGHSHVYWYRQLPEEGLKFMVYLQKENIIDESGMPKERFSAEFPKEGPSILRIQQVVRGDSAAYFCASSPGQGSNQPQHFGDGTRLSIL.

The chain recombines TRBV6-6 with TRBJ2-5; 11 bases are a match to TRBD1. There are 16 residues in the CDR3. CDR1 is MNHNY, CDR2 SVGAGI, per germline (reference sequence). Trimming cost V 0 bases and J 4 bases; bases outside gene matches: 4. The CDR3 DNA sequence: TGTGCCAGCAGTTACTCCGGGACAGGGGGACGAGAGACCCAGTACTTC. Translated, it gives CASSYSGTGGRETQYF.

The CDR3 DNA follows: TGTGCCAGCAGTTGGGACAACAATCAGCCCCAGCATTTT. This sequence encodes CASSWDNNQPQHF. This sequence joins TRBV6-1 and TRBJ1-5; maybe TRBD1 (6 bases). The V and J ends lost 5 bases and 3 bases respectively, with 8 bases between them. Germline loops: CDR1 MNHNS, CDR2 SASEGT. The CDR3 sequence is 13 residues long.

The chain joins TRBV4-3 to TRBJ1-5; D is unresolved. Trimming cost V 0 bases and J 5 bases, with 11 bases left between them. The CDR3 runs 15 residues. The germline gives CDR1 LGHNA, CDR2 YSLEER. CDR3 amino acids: CASSQEALFDQPQHF. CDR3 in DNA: TGCGCCAGCAGCCAAGAAGCGCTTTTTGATCAGCCCCAGCATTTT.

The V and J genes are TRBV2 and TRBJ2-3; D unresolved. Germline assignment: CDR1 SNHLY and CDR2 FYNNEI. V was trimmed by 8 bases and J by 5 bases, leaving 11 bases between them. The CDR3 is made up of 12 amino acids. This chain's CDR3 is CASRVSGDTQYF. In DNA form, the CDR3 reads TGTGCCAGCCGAGTTTCGGGAGATACGCAGTATTTT.

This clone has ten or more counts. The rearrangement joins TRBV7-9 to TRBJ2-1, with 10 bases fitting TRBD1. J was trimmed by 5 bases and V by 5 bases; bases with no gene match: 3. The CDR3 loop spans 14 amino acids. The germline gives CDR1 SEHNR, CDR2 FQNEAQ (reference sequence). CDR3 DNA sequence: TGTGCCAGCAGCAGGGACAGGGGCGACAATGAGCAGTTCTTC. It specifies CASSRDRGDNEQFF.